Shown below are 31 T cell receptor beta chains from a single sample sequenced in a study of vaccination and CD4 T cells after COVID-19. The antigens these receptors bind are not known. Sequencing of cultured CD4+ T cell DNA used the Oncomine TCR Beta short-read assay. TCRdb independently ran MiXCR on the PCR reads; one entry per CDR3 protein. The table lists 15,000 or so distinct CDR3 sequences, about 53% of them singletons, with roughly 17% in the top ten. Treatment specified: roughly ten-day PBMC culture with coronavirus spike peptide pools or control peptides (ViraFEST assay). The sample consisted of CD4+ T cells from blood, cultured in vitro. The receptors stem from a human donor who had recovered from COVID-19.

This clonotype was recorded a few times. V and J are TRBV20-1 and TRBJ2-3; 7 positions match TRBD2. The CDR3 is 14 residues long. Germline V gene sequence: CDR1 DFQATT, CDR2 SNEGSKA (reference sequence). Trimming took 1 base from V and 4 from J; bases not matched to a gene: 5. The CDR3 DNA sequence: TGCAGTGCTAGAGTAACGGGAGGAGCAGATACGCAGTATTTT. This translates into CSARVTGGADTQYF.

The chain is built from TRBV20-1 and TRBJ2-4; the match to TRBD1 covers 10 bases. The CDR3 spans 14 residues. V lost 0 bases, J lost 7 bases, and 3 bases stayed unmatched. The V gene's germline CDR1 is DFQATT and CDR2 SNEGSKA (reference sequence). In DNA, the CDR3 is TGCAGTGCTAGAGAATTGGACAGGGGGAACATTCAGTACTTC. Translating it yields CSARELDRGNIQYF.

V gene TRBV7-2 combines with J gene TRBJ1-2, with 11 bases fitting TRBD1. Germline CDR1 SGHTA, CDR2 FQGNSA. The trim removed 4 bases at V and 3 bases at J, leaving 4 bases unmatched. CDR3 length: 15 residues. CDR3 in DNA: TGTGCCAGCAGCTCATGGGACAGGGGGGACTATGGCTACACCTTC. Translating gives CASSSWDRGDYGYTF. The complete variable domain, with remaining parts taken from reference TRBV7-2 and TRBJ1-2, reads GAGVSQSPSNKVTEKGKDVELRCDPISGHTALYWYRQSLGQGLEFLIYFQGNSAPDKSGLPSDRFSAERTGGSVSTLTIQRTQQEDSAVYLCASSSWDRGDYGYTFGSGTRLTVV.

This rearrangement joins TRBV5-4 to TRBJ2-7, with a possible D match to TRBD2 (5 bases). Germline V lookup: CDR1 SGHNT, CDR2 YYREEE (reference sequence). This CDR3 comprises 15 residues. The ends were cut back, 3 bases at V and 3 bases at J, with 16 bases in the middle. CDR3 nucleotides: TGTGCCAGCAGCTCTGGCGGCCTAGCAATCTACGAGCAGTACTTC. This gives the protein CASSSGGLAIYEQYF.

This clonotype was counted a few times. This chain joins TRBV7-3 and TRBJ2-7; D is unclear. CDR3 length: 13 amino acids. Germline V CDR1 and CDR2: SGHTA, FQGTGA. V shed 0 bases and J shed 5 bases, with 8 bases lying between them. CDR3 nucleotides: TGTGCCAGCAGCTTAACGGGCGGAGACGAGCAGTACTTC. It encodes CASSLTGGDEQYF.

The rearrangement uses TRBV5-1 and TRBJ2-3; D is possibly TRBD2 (6 bases). V was clipped by 1 base and J by 2 bases, with 11 bases between them. Germline lookup yields CDR1 SGHRS and CDR2 YFSETQ. The CDR3 runs to 15 residues. The CDR3 DNA sequence: TGCGCCAGCAGCTTGCCTAGCGACTACACAGATACGCAGTATTTT. Protein product: CASSLPSDYTDTQYF.

This clonotype was seen a single time. Likely a read error: the CDR3 ends without its conserved phenylalanine or tryptophan. The J gene is TRBJ1-6, the V gene TRBV15, with 11 bases identical to TRBD1. Germline CDR1 is LNHNV and CDR2 is YYDKDF (reference sequence). J gave up 6 bases and V 5 bases, and 6 bases lay outside the gene matches. The length of the CDR3 is 16 residues. This chain's CDR3 is CATSPGQGEGNSPLHL. The CDR3 DNA is TGTGCCACCAGCCCGGGACAGGGGGAGGGTAATTCACCCCTCCACCTT.

This sequence joins TRBV6-5 and TRBJ1-6, with TRBD1 matching over 11 bases. The CDR3 runs to 15 residues. CDR1 and CDR2 from the germline V gene are MNHEY and SVGAGI. J lost 10 bases, V lost 0 bases, and 2 bases had no gene match. The DNA for the CDR3 is TGTGCCAGCAGTTACTCGGGACAGGGGGAATCACCCCTCCACTTT. This sequence encodes CASSYSGQGESPLHF.

V and J are TRBV1 and TRBJ2-7; no DNA check was done on the table's D call, TRBD2. TRBV1 is assigned pseudogene status. This CDR3 contains 17 residues. CDR3 bases: TGCACCAGCAGCGACACCGAAGAAGGAGGATCCCTTTACGAGCAGTACTTC. Its translation: CTSSDTEEGGSLYEQYF.

This clonotype was observed a few times. The V and J genes are TRBV6-1 and TRBJ1-5; D is perhaps TRBD1 (5 bases). The CDR3 is 13 amino acids. Deletions cut 7 bases from V and 6 bases from J, with 13 bases between. The V gene's germline CDR1 is MNHNS and CDR2 SASEGT. CDR3 protein: CASNVGGFQPQHF. CDR3 nucleotides: TGTGCCAGCAACGTCGGGGGGTTTCAGCCCCAGCATTTT.

V usage is TRBV20-1 and J usage is TRBJ2-1, with D maybe TRBD1 (5 bases). Per germline, CDR1 DFQATT and CDR2 SNEGSKA (reference sequence). This CDR3 has 12 amino acids. V was pared by 3 bases and J by 5 bases, with 8 bases between. CDR3 bases: TGCAGTGCTAGGACAGATAACAATGAGCAGTTCTTC. It encodes CSARTDNNEQFF.

A single count supports this clonotype. The CDR3 DNA is TGTGCCAGCAGCTTATCTCGCCAGACCCAGGGGGGTGAGCAGTTCTTC. Its translation is CASSLSRQTQGGEQFF. The chain carries TRBV7-3 and TRBJ2-1; possible D gene TRBD1, 7 bases. CDR1 and CDR2 from the germline V gene are SGHTA and FQGTGA. V was clipped by 2 bases and J by 9 bases, with 20 bases between them. This CDR3 spans 16 amino acids.

This clonotype has a single count. This chain joins TRBV7-9 and TRBJ2-1; possibly TRBD1 or TRBD2 for D (5 bases each). V was clipped by 5 bases and J by 6 bases, with 14 bases between them. Germline V CDR1 and CDR2: SEHNR, FQNEAQ (reference sequence). This CDR3 spans 14 amino acids. The CDR3 DNA reads TGTGCCAGCAGCCCACAGCCTGGGGGCAATGAGCAGTTCTTC. It is translated as CASSPQPGGNEQFF.

The chain combines TRBV7-2 with TRBJ1-4; 7 bases map to TRBD1. Trimming at V came to 6 bases and at J to 5 bases, leaving 9 bases not matched to a gene. Germline V gene data show CDR1 as SGHTA and CDR2 as FQGNSA. There are 15 residues in the CDR3. CDR3 bases: TGTGCCAGCAGACCCGCCAGGGGGTCGAATGAAAAACTGTTTTTT. Its translation is CASRPARGSNEKLFF.

This clonotype occurred a few times. This chain links TRBV20-1 with TRBJ2-1; 10 bases are a match to TRBD2. Germline values: CDR1 DFQATT, CDR2 SNEGSKA (reference sequence). The CDR3 runs 16 residues. The V segment lost 0 bases and the J segment 3 bases; nucleotides outside the gene matches: 5. CDR3 bases: TGCAGTGCTAGAGATCAGCTAGCGGGAGACTACAATGAGCAGTTCTTC. Amino acids: CSARDQLAGDYNEQFF.

This clonotype was seen only a few times. The J gene is TRBJ2-7, the V gene TRBV5-4; D unresolved. The CDR3 length is 13 residues. In germline, CDR1 is SGHNT, CDR2 YYREEE (reference sequence). The V and J ends lost 0 bases and 3 bases respectively, with 7 bases between them. The CDR3 spells CASSLGEGYEQYF. CDR3 nucleotide sequence: TGTGCCAGCAGCTTGGGAGAAGGCTACGAGCAGTACTTC.

The genes are TRBV2 and TRBJ2-2; TRBD1 is a possible D gene (6 bases). V lost 7 bases to trimming and J lost 7 bases, with 13 bases between them. The germline V gene has CDR1 SNHLY and CDR2 FYNNEI. The CDR3 loop spans 13 amino acids. Here the CDR3 reads CASTEQGIGELFF. The CDR3 region has the DNA TGTGCCAGCACGGAACAGGGCATCGGGGAGCTGTTTTTT.

In DNA, the CDR3 is TGTGCCAGCAGCTTAGTACTAGCGGGAGGTTATGAGCAGTTCTTC. Amino acids: CASSLVLAGGYEQFF. The genes are TRBV7-9 and TRBJ2-1; TRBD2 matches at 12 bases. Trimming removed 1 base from V and 8 bases from J; junction bases left unmatched: 3. CDR1 and CDR2 from the germline V gene are SEHNR and FQNEAQ (reference sequence). The CDR3 is made up of 15 amino acids. Based on the CDR3 plus reference TRBV7-9 and TRBJ2-1, the full variable domain is DTGVSQNPRHKITKRGQNVTFRCDPISEHNRLYWYRQTLGQGPEFLTYFQNEAQLEKSRLLSDRFSAERPKGSFSTLEIQRTEQGDSAMYLCASSLVLAGGYEQFFGPGTRLTVL.

J is TRBJ1-2 and V is TRBV6-1; a weak D match, TRBD1 (5 bases). CDR3 length equals 13 residues. Germline V gene data show CDR1 as MNHNS and CDR2 as SASEGT. V lost 8 bases and J lost 2, with 12 bases in between. The CDR3 DNA sequence: TGTGCCAGCGCGAGGGGCGCCAACTATGGCTACACCTTC. The encoded protein is CASARGANYGYTF.

There are a few counts of this clonotype. The chain uses TRBV20-1 and TRBJ2-3; 9 bases map to TRBD1. Germline V gene data show CDR1 as DFQATT and CDR2 as SNEGSKA (reference sequence). The junction had 17 bases not matched to a gene; V was cut back by 8 bases and J by 5 bases. The CDR3 extends over 16 amino acids. CDR3 loop: CSPTSTGGAYRDTQYF. The CDR3 bases are TGCAGTCCTACTTCGACAGGGGGGGCTTATAGAGATACGCAGTATTTT.

The rearrangement links TRBV2 to TRBJ1-1; D is undetermined. Germline V gives CDR1 SNHLY, CDR2 FYNNEI. CDR3 length: 14 amino acids. The ends were cut back, 2 bases at V and 4 bases at J, with 11 bases in the middle. The CDR3: CASSEWEGGTEAFF. DNA of the CDR3: TGTGCCAGCAGTGAATGGGAGGGAGGCACTGAAGCTTTCTTT.

The chain links TRBV11-1 to TRBJ2-5; D may be TRBD1 or TRBD2 (5 bases each). The germline gives CDR1 SGHAT, CDR2 FQDESV (reference sequence). The ends were cut back, 5 bases at V and 2 bases at J, with 12 bases in the middle. The CDR3 length is 14 residues. CDR3 sequence (DNA): TGTGCCAGCAGCGAACAATGGGGGCAAGAGACCCAGTACTTC. Protein: CASSEQWGQETQYF.

This clonotype was counted only a few times. The gene calls are TRBV5-5 and TRBJ1-1; D is perhaps TRBD1 (6 bases). The V gene lost 6 bases and the J gene lost 3 bases, with 21 bases spanning the gap. This CDR3 region has 16 residues. The germline V gene has CDR1 SGHKS and CDR2 YYEKEE (reference sequence). The CDR3 coding sequence is TGTGCCAGCAACCACAGGGAAGGGGCTAGGGACACTGAAGCTTTCTTT. This sequence encodes CASNHREGARDTEAFF.

The J gene is TRBJ1-1, the V gene TRBV6-1; D remains ambiguous. This CDR3 region has 16 residues. V gave up 5 bases and J gave up 0 bases, with 16 bases separating them. The germline CDR1 and CDR2 sequences are MNHNS and SASEGT. CDR3 DNA: TGTGCCAGCAGTCACCGGCGGACGGGAATGAACACTGAAGCTTTCTTT. Residues: CASSHRRTGMNTEAFF.

This chain joins TRBV15 and TRBJ2-1, with a tentative D call TRBD2 (5 bases). The CDR3 length is 18 residues. Germline assignment: CDR1 LNHNV and CDR2 YYDKDF (reference sequence). V shed 2 bases and J shed 0 bases, with 17 bases lying between them. The CDR3 DNA sequence: TGTGCCACCAGCAGAAATCCCCCGGGTAGCGTCTCCTACAATGAGCAGTTCTTC. Translating it yields CATSRNPPGSVSYNEQFF.

The chain employs TRBV20-1 and TRBJ1-1, with 10 bases that match TRBD1. Germline V gene sequence: CDR1 DFQATT, CDR2 SNEGSKA (reference sequence). This CDR3 spans 17 amino acids. The J segment lost 0 bases and the V segment lost 5 bases, leaving 12 bases of the junction unmatched. The DNA for the CDR3 is TGCAGTGCTCGGAGACAGGGGGCAGTATTGGTGAACACTGAAGCTTTCTTT. The encoded protein is CSARRQGAVLVNTEAFF.

The J gene is TRBJ1-1, the V gene TRBV10-3; the D is unclear. The CDR3 is 14 residues long. The V and J ends lost 0 bases and 6 bases respectively, with 11 bases between them. From germline, CDR1 is ENHRY and CDR2 SYGVKD. In DNA form, the CDR3 reads TGTGCCATCAGTGAGTCTCAGGATGCAGCTGAAGCTTTCTTT. Protein product: CAISESQDAAEAFF.

This clonotype was detected a few times. The J gene is TRBJ2-5, the V gene TRBV7-6; 14 positions agree with TRBD2. Per germline, CDR1 SGHVS and CDR2 FNYEAQ. V lost 10 bases, J lost 4 bases, and 11 bases stayed unmatched. This CDR3 spans 16 amino acids. The CDR3 DNA is TGTGCCACACGAAGGGGGACTAGCGGGGGAGGAGAGACCCAGTACTTC. Translation gives CATRRGTSGGGETQYF.

V usage is TRBV18 and J usage is TRBJ2-1, with TRBD2 matching over 12 bases. From germline, CDR1 is KGHSH and CDR2 LQKENI. V was clipped by 1 base and J by 5 bases; unmatched bases: 0. The CDR3 covers 15 residues. The chain's CDR3 is CASSPRTSGDNEQFF. The DNA of the CDR3 is TGTGCCAGCTCACCACGGACTAGCGGGGACAATGAGCAGTTCTTC.

The CDR3 DNA follows: TGTGCCTGGAGTGTGGGAGCGGGGGGGATCACAGATACGCAGTATTTT. It is translated as CAWSVGAGGITDTQYF. The chain employs TRBV30 and TRBJ2-3; 10 positions agree with TRBD2. The CDR3 sequence is 16 residues long. Trimming cost V 0 bases and J 2 bases; bases outside gene matches: 5. CDR1 is GTSNPN and CDR2 is SVGIG in the germline V gene (reference sequence).

The DNA of the CDR3 is TGTGCCAGCAGACGGGACAGTGGCTATGGCTACACCTTC. Its protein product is CASRRDSGYGYTF. The chain is built from TRBV2 and TRBJ1-2, with 7 nucleotides matching TRBD1. The CDR3 spans 13 residues. With V trimmed by 6 bases and J by 4 bases, 5 bases remained unmatched. Germline V gene sequence: CDR1 SNHLY, CDR2 FYNNEI.